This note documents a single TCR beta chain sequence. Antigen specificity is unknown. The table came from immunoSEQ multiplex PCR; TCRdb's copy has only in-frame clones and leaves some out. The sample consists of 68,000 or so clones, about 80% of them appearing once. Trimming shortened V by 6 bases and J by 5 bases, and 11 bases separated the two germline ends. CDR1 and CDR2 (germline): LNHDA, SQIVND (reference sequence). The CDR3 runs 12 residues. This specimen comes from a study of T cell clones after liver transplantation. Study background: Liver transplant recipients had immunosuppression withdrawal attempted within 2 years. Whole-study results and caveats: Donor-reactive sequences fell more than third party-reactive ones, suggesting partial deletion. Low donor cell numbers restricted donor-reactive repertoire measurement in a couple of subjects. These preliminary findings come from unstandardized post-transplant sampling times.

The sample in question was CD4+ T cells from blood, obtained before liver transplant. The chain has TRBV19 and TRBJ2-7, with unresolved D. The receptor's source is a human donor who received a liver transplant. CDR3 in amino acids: CASSKHRDEQYF. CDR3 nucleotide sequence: TGTGCCAGTAGCAAACATCGGGACGAGCAGTACTTC.